The entry below describes one TCR beta chain. This sample was taken from a study of T cells in localized non-small cell lung cancer. The germline CDR1 and CDR2 sequences are SGHRS and YFSETQ. The CDR3 runs to 15 residues. V lost 0 bases to trimming and J lost 5 bases, with 14 bases between them. The data were produced by immunoSEQ multiplex PCR, yet TCRdb's version contains in-frame clones alone and is incomplete. The data show about 43,000 clones, with roughly nine tenths seen just once and about 10% held by the top ten. This rearrangement joins TRBV5-1 to TRBJ1-2, with a weak D call TRBD1 (5 bases). This clonotype was sampled from a woman aged 40-69 years with stage II lung adenocarcinoma. Source: PBMCs, taken before any cancer treatment. In nucleotides, the CDR3 is TGCGCCAGCAGCTTGGGTCAGGGTTCTAGATATGGCTACACCTTC. Translated, it gives CASSLGQGSRYGYTF.